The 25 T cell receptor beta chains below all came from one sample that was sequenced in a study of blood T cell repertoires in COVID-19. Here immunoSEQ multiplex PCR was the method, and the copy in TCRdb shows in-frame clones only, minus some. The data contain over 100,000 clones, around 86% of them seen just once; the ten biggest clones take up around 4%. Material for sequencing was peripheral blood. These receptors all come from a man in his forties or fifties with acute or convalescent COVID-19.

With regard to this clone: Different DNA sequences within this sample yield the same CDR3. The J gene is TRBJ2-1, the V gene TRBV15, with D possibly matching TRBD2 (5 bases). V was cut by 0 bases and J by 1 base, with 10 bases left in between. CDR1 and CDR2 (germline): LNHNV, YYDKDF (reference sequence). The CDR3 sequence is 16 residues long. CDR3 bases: TGTGCCACCAGCAGAGATCGGACGGGATCCTACAATGAGCAGTTCTTC. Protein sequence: CATSRDRTGSYNEQFF.

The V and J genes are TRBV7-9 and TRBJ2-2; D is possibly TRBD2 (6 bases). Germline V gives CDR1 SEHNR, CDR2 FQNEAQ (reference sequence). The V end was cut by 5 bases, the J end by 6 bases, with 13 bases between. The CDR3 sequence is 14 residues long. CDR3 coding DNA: TGTGCCAGCAGCGCCGGGACTGGGCCCGGGGAGCTGTTTTTT. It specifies CASSAGTGPGELFF.

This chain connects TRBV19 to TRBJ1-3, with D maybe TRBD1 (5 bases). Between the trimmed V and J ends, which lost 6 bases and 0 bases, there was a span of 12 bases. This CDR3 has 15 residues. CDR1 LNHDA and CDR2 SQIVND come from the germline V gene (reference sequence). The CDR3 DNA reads TGTGCCAGTAGCCACCGGGGGTTCTCTGGAAACACCATATATTTT. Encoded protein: CASSHRGFSGNTIYF.

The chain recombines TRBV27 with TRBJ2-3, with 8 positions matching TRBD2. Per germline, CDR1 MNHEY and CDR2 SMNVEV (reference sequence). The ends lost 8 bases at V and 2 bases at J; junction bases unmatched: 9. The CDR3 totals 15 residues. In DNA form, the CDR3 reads TGTGCCAGCTCCCACCTAGCGGGCTACACAGATACGCAGTATTTT. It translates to CASSHLAGYTDTQYF.

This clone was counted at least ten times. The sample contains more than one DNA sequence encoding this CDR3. The DNA of the CDR3 is TGTGCCAGCAGTCGACTAGCGGGGGGCTACGAGCAGTACTTC. Translating it yields CASSRLAGGYEQYF. V gene TRBV6-5 combines with J gene TRBJ2-7; 13 bases line up with TRBD2. Germline CDR1 and CDR2: MNHEY and SVGAGI. The junction had 1 base not matched to a gene; V was cut back by 5 bases and J by 3 bases. CDR3 length: 14 amino acids.

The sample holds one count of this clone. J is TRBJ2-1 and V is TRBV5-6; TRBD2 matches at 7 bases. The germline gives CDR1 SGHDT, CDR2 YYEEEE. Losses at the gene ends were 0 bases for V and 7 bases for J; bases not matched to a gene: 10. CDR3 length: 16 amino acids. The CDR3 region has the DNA TGTGCCAGCAGCTTGGCGGTTGGGACTACTAAGAATGAGCAGTTCTTC. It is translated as CASSLAVGTTKNEQFF.

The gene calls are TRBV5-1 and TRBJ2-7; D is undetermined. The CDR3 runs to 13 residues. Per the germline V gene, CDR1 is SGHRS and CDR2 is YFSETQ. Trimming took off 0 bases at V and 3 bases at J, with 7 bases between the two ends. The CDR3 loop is CASSLDTDYEQYF. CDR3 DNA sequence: TGCGCCAGCAGCTTGGACACAGACTACGAGCAGTACTTC. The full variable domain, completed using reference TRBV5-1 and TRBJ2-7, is KAGVTQTPRYLIKTRGQQVTLSCSPISGHRSVSWYQQTPGQGLQFLFEYFSETQRNKGNFPGRFSGRQFSNSRSEMNVSTLELGDSALYLCASSLDTDYEQYFGPGTRLTVT.

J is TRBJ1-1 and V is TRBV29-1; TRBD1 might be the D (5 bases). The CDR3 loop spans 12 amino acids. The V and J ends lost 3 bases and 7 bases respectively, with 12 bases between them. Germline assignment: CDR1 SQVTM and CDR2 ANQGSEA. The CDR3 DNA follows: TGCAGCGTTGACGCAGGGTCTAATGAAGCTTTCTTT. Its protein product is CSVDAGSNEAFF.

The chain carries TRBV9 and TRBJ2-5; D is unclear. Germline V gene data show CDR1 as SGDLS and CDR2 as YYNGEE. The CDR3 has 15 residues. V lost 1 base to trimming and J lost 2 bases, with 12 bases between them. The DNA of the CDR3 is TGTGCCAGCAGCGTAATTACGTCTAGTCAAGAGACCCAGTACTTC. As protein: CASSVITSSQETQYF.

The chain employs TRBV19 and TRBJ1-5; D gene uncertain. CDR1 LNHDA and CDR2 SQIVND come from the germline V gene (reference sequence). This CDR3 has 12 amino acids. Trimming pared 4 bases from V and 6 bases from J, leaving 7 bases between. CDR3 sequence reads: CASSRRGQPQHF. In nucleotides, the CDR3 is TGTGCCAGTAGTAGGAGAGGTCAGCCCCAGCATTTT. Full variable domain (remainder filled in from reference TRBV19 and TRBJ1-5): DGGITQSPKYLFRKEGQNVTLSCEQNLNHDAMYWYRQDPGQGLRLIYYSQIVNDFQKGDIAEGYSVSREKKESFPLTVTSAQKNPTAFYLCASSRRGQPQHFGDGTRLSIL.

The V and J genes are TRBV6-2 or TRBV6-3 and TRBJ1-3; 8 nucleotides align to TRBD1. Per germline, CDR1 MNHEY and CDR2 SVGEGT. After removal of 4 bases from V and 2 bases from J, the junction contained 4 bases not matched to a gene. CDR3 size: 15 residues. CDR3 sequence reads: CASSFTGGAGNTIYF. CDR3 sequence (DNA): TGTGCCAGCAGTTTCACAGGGGGAGCTGGAAACACCATATATTTT.

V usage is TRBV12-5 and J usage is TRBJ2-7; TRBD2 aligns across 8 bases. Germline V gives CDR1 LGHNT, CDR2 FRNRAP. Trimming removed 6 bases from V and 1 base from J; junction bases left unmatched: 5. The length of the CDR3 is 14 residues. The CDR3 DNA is TGTGCTAGTGGAAAATTAGCGGGGTCCTACGAGCAGTACTTC. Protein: CASGKLAGSYEQYF.

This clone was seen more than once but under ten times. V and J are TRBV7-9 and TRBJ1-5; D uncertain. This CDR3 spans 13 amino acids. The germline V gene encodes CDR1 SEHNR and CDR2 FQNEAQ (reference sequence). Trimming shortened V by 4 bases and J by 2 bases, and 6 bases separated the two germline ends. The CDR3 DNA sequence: TGTGCCAGCAGCTCAGTCGGCAATCAGCCCCAGCATTTT. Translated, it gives CASSSVGNQPQHF.

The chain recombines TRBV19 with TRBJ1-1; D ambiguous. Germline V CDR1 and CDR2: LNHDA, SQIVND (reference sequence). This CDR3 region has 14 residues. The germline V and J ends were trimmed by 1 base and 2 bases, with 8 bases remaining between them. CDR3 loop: CASSIAEGNTEAFF. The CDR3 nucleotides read TGTGCCAGTAGTATAGCCGAGGGAAACACTGAAGCTTTCTTT.

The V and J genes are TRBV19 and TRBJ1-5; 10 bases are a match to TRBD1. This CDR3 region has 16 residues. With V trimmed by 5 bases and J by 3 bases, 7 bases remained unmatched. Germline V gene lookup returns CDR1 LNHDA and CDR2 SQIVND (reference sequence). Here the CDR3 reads CASSPSGTGDNQPQHF. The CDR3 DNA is TGTGCCAGTAGTCCATCCGGGACAGGGGACAATCAGCCCCAGCATTTT.

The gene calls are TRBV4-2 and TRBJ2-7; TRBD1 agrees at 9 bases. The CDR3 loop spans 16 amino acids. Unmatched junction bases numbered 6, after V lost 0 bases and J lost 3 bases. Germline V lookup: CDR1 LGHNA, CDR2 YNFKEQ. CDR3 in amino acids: CASSQDIGQGNYEQYF. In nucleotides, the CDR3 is TGTGCCAGCAGCCAAGATATAGGACAGGGGAACTACGAGCAGTACTTC.

The CDR3 here is CASSPSLDRATNEKLFF. For the CDR3, the DNA is TGTGCCAGCTCACCGAGTCTTGACAGAGCAACTAATGAAAAACTGTTTTTT. V gene TRBV18 combines with J gene TRBJ1-4; D might be TRBD1 (5 bases). This CDR3 is 17 amino acids long. The V and J ends lost 3 bases and 0 bases respectively, with 14 bases between them. CDR1 and CDR2 from the germline V gene are KGHSH and LQKENI.

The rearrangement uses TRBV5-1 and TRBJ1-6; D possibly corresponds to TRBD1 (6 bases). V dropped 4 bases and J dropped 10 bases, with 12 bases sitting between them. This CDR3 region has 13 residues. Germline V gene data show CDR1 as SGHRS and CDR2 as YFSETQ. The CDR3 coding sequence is TGCGCCAGCAGCCCAGGGGAAAGATCACCCCTCCACTTT. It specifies CASSPGERSPLHF. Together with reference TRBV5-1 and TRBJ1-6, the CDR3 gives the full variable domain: KAGVTQTPRYLIKTRGQQVTLSCSPISGHRSVSWYQQTPGQGLQFLFEYFSETQRNKGNFPGRFSGRQFSNSRSEMNVSTLELGDSALYLCASSPGERSPLHFGNGTRLTVT.

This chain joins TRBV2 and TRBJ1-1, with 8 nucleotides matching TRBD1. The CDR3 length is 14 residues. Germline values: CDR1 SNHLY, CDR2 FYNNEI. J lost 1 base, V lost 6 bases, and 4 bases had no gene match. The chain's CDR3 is CASRADRANTEAFF. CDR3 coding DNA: TGTGCCAGCAGGGCGGACAGGGCGAACACTGAAGCTTTCTTT.

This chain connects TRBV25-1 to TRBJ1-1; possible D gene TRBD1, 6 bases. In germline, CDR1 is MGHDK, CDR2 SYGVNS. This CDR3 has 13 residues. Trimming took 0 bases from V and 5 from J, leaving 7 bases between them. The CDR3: CASSEYRGTEAFF. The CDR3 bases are TGTGCCAGCAGTGAATATAGGGGGACTGAAGCTTTCTTT. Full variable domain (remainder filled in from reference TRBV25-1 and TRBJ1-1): EADIYQTPRYLVIGTGKKITLECSQTMGHDKMYWYQQDPGMELHLIHYSYGVNSTEKGDLSSESTVSRIRTEHFPLTLESARPSHTSQYLCASSEYRGTEAFFGQGTRLTVV.

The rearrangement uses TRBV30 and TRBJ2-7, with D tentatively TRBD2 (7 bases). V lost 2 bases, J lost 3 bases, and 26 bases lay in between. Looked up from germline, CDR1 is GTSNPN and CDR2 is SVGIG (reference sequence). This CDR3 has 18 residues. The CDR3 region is CAWSSYLDVGGAGYEQYF. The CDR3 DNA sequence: TGTGCCTGGAGTTCCTATTTGGATGTTGGGGGGGCCGGCTACGAGCAGTACTTC.

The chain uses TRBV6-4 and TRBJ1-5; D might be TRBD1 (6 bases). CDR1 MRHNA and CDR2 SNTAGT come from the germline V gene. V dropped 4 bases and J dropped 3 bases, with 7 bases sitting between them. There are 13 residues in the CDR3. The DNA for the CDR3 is TGTGCCAGCAGTGGGACAGCCAATCAGCCCCAGCATTTT. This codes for CASSGTANQPQHF.

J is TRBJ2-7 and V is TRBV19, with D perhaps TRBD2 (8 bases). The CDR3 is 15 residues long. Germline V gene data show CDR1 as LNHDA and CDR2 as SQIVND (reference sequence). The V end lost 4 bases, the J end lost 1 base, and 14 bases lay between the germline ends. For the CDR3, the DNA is TGTGCCAGTAGTAACTTAGCGGGACAGTCCTACGAGCAGTACTTC. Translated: CASSNLAGQSYEQYF.

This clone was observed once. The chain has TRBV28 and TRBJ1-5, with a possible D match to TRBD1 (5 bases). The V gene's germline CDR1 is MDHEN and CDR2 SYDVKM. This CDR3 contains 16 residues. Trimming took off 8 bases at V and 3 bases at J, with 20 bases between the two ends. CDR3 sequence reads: CASEGVSGGNNQPQHF. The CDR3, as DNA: TGTGCCAGCGAAGGGGTATCGGGCGGCAACAATCAGCCCCAGCATTTT.

The CDR3 loop is CASRVDRTLNEKLFF. The CDR3 DNA reads TGTGCCAGCAGAGTAGACAGGACGTTAAATGAAAAACTGTTTTTT. This chain links TRBV6-1 with TRBJ1-4, with D possibly being TRBD1 (6 bases). The CDR3 is 15 amino acids. Germline V gene sequence: CDR1 MNHNS, CDR2 SASEGT. V lost 6 bases and J lost 5, with 16 bases in between.